Listed here are 20 T cell receptor beta chains from one sample, sequenced in a study of CD8+CD57+ T cells in acquired aplastic anemia. Genomic DNA served as template for TCR beta VDJ and CDR3 profiling. TCRdb re-derived calls from the reads in MiXCR, one entry per CDR3 protein. The data show some 170,000 distinct CDR3 sequences, 71% seen once. Patients selected for sequencing had displayed CD8+CD57+ cell expansion by flow cytometry. Sequences were obtained from sorted CD4+, CD8+, or CD8+CD57+ T cells (not recorded which) from PBMCs. These receptors came from a human donor with aplastic anemia.

CDR3 nucleotides: TGTGCCAGCAGCCCGACAGGTCGCTCTGGGGCCAACGTCCTGACTTTC. This encodes CASSPTGRSGANVLTF. J is TRBJ2-6 and V is TRBV5-4; D is possibly TRBD1 (6 bases). Germline V lookup: CDR1 SGHNT, CDR2 YYREEE (reference sequence). The V gene lost 4 bases and the J gene lost 0 bases, with 11 bases spanning the gap. The CDR3 is made up of 16 amino acids. The full variable domain, its missing parts supplied by reference TRBV5-4 and TRBJ2-6, is ETGVTQSPTHLIKTRGQQVTLRCSSQSGHNTVSWYQQALGQGPQFIFQYYREEENGRGNFPPRFSGLQFPNYSSELNVNALELDDSALYLCASSPTGRSGANVLTFGAGSRLTVL.

V usage is TRBV6-1 and J usage is TRBJ2-1; D is possibly TRBD1 or TRBD2 (5 bases each). The CDR3 covers 14 residues. V was shortened by 5 bases and J by 10 bases, with 18 bases between the two germline ends. Per the germline V gene, CDR1 is MNHNS and CDR2 is SASEGT. DNA of the CDR3: TGTGCCAGCAGTCCCACCCGAGGTAGGGACGAGCAGTTCTTC. Amino acid sequence: CASSPTRGRDEQFF.

The V gene is TRBV2, the J gene TRBJ2-2; D is unresolved. This CDR3 has 14 amino acids. The germline V and J ends were trimmed by 2 bases and 5 bases, with 9 bases remaining between them. CDR1 is SNHLY, CDR2 FYNNEI, per germline. CDR3 protein: CASSELGTTGELFF. As DNA, the CDR3 is TGTGCCAGCAGTGAATTGGGAACAACCGGGGAGCTGTTTTTT.

The chain uses TRBV14 and TRBJ2-7, with TRBD2 as a possible D gene (6 bases). V gave up 0 bases and J gave up 9 bases, with 18 bases separating them. The germline CDR1 and CDR2 sequences are SGHDN and FVKESK. CDR3 length: 15 residues. CDR3: CASSQDGLAPDTQYV. The CDR3 nucleotides are TGTGCCAGCAGCCAAGATGGTCTAGCGCCAGATACGCAGTACGTC.

The chain employs TRBV15 and TRBJ1-6, with D possibly TRBD1 on 6 matching bases. V was trimmed by 10 bases and J by 5 bases, leaving 24 bases between them. CDR1 is LNHNV and CDR2 is YYDKDF in the germline V gene (reference sequence). This CDR3 spans 17 amino acids. CDR3 sequence: CAISSGATLLNNSPLHF. CDR3 in DNA: TGTGCCATCTCCTCAGGGGCTACCCTACTAAATAATTCACCCCTCCACTTT.

In this sample, this clonotype turned up a few times. V usage is TRBV24-1 and J usage is TRBJ2-7, with a possible D match to TRBD2 (6 bases). With 0 bases removed from V and 7 bases from J, the gap between germline ends came to 15 bases. The CDR3 extends over 15 amino acids. Looked up from germline, CDR1 is KGHDR and CDR2 is SFDVKD. The CDR3 sequence: CATSDLGGSSGEQYF. In nucleotides, the CDR3 is TGTGCCACCAGTGATTTGGGGGGGTCGTCGGGAGAGCAGTACTTC.

V usage is TRBV6-1 and J usage is TRBJ2-7; 8 bases line up with TRBD2. The CDR3 contains 15 residues. Trimming cost V 1 base and J 0 bases; bases outside gene matches: 2. The germline V gene has CDR1 MNHNS and CDR2 SASEGT. CDR3 DNA: TGTGCCAGCAGTGAAGTAGCGGGAAACTCCTACGAGCAGTACTTC. Its translation is CASSEVAGNSYEQYF.

This rearrangement joins TRBV11-2 to TRBJ2-1; the D is unclear. The length of the CDR3 is 15 residues. Trimming removed 5 bases from V and 0 bases from J, with 11 bases in between. The V gene's germline CDR1 is SGHAT and CDR2 FQNNGV. CDR3 sequence reads: CASSPASNSYNEQFF. CDR3 bases: TGTGCCAGCAGCCCCGCTTCCAACTCCTACAATGAGCAGTTCTTC.

Concerning this clonotype: A read error may account for a junction end that differs from germline. V and J are TRBV7-8 and TRBJ2-2; 12 positions match TRBD2. Germline loops: CDR1 SGHVS, CDR2 FQNEAQ. This CDR3 is built from 15 residues. CDR3 in amino acids: CASSLHLAGGGELFF. CDR3 in DNA: TGTGCTAGCAGCTTACACCTAGCGGGGGGGGGGGAGCTGTTTTTT.

The chain employs TRBV19 and TRBJ1-6; D gene ambiguous. The CDR3 contains 19 residues. Trimming took off 5 bases at V and 0 bases at J, with 20 bases between the two ends. Germline CDR1 is LNHDA and CDR2 is SQIVND (reference sequence). CDR3 in amino acids: CASSYNGMGSSSYNSPLHF. The CDR3 nucleotides are TGTGCCAGTAGTTATAACGGCATGGGCTCGAGCTCCTATAATTCACCCCTCCACTTT.

Details on this clonotype: One end of the junction does not line up with germline, which may come from a read error. The chain is built from TRBV25-1 and TRBJ1-3; D remains unclear. CDR3 length: 13 residues. The germline V gene has CDR1 MGHDK and CDR2 SYGVNS. The CDR3 reads CASSTPGGNTVYF. DNA of the CDR3: TGTGCCAGCAGCACACCCGGTGGAAACACCGTATATTTT.

The rearrangement joins TRBV19 to TRBJ2-2, with 9 positions matching TRBD1. Germline lookup yields CDR1 LNHDA and CDR2 SQIVND (reference sequence). The CDR3 runs to 16 residues. V was clipped by 3 bases and J by 6 bases; unmatched bases: 8. The CDR3 reads CASSMRTGDSAGELFF. CDR3 bases: TGTGCCAGTAGTATGCGGACAGGGGACTCAGCCGGGGAGCTGTTTTTT.

About this clonotype: An end of the junction does not agree with germline; a read error may underlie this. The rearrangement links TRBV4-1 to TRBJ2-5; no reliable D call. TRBJ2-7 explains the end of the DNA better; the J call may be wrong. The CDR3 spans 15 residues. Looked up from germline, CDR1 is MGHRA and CDR2 is YSYEKL. This chain's CDR3 is CASSQERLSSYEQYF. CDR3 nucleotides: TGTGCCAGCAGCCAAGAGAGGCTGAGCTCCTACGAGCAGTACTTC.

The chain combines TRBV7-9 with TRBJ2-5; the match to TRBD1 covers 8 bases. V shed 5 bases, J shed 3 bases, and the junction held 11 bases outside the gene matches. This CDR3 is built from 16 residues. Germline CDR1 is SEHNR and CDR2 is FQNEAQ (reference sequence). This CDR3 is CASSDTTGVREETQYF. For the CDR3, the DNA is TGTGCCAGCAGCGACACGACAGGGGTCCGTGAAGAGACCCAGTACTTC.

The rearrangement uses TRBV9 and TRBJ2-1, with a tentative D call TRBD2 (6 bases). V dropped 5 bases and J dropped 9 bases, with 9 bases sitting between them. The CDR3 is made up of 11 amino acids. Germline V CDR1 and CDR2: SGDLS, YYNGEE. The CDR3 loop is CASSGGSEQFF. CDR3 nucleotides: TGTGCCAGCAGTGGGGGGAGTGAGCAGTTCTTC.

The rearrangement joins TRBV5-1 to TRBJ1-1, with a weak D call TRBD1 (5 bases). Germline CDR1 reads SGHRS; CDR2 reads YFSETQ. Deletions cut 0 bases from V and 4 bases from J, with 10 bases between. The CDR3 extends over 14 amino acids. The CDR3 region has the DNA TGCGCCAGCAGCTTGGCCGCAGGGAGCACTGAAGCTTTCTTT. It encodes CASSLAAGSTEAFF.

The V gene is TRBV10-1, the J gene TRBJ2-7; D gene ambiguous. This CDR3 spans 12 amino acids. V was trimmed by 11 bases and J by 4 bases, leaving 15 bases between them. Germline CDR1 WNHNN, CDR2 SYGVQD (reference sequence). CDR3 DNA sequence: TGCGCCGTTTCCCCGCGTTGGTACGAGCAGTACTTC. This sequence encodes CAVSPRWYEQYF.

The chain is built from TRBV7-2 and TRBJ1-2; D remains ambiguous. The CDR3 is 12 amino acids. CDR1 and CDR2 from the germline V gene are SGHTA and FQGNSA. Trimming removed 5 bases at V and 10 bases at J, with 14 bases between. CDR3 DNA sequence: TGTGCCAGCAGCGCACGGTCAACTGACTACACCTTC. Protein: CASSARSTDYTF.

The genes are TRBV29-1 and TRBJ2-1; tentative D call: TRBD1 (5 bases). CDR3 length: 11 amino acids. Germline V gene lookup returns CDR1 SQVTM and CDR2 ANQGSEA. V was pared by 7 bases and J by 5 bases, with 9 bases between. The CDR3 spells CSDTGNNEQFF. The CDR3 DNA is TGCAGCGATACAGGTAACAATGAGCAGTTCTTC.

In its sample, this clonotype was seen a few times. The chain joins TRBV2 to TRBJ2-5, with a weak D call TRBD1 (5 bases). Germline V gene sequence: CDR1 SNHLY, CDR2 FYNNEI. Trimming removed 3 bases at V and 1 base at J, with 6 bases between. The CDR3 extends over 13 amino acids. The chain's CDR3 is CASSDGAQETQYF. The CDR3 bases are TGTGCCAGCAGTGATGGGGCCCAAGAGACCCAGTACTTC.